The sequence of this T cell receptor (beta chain) was determined in a study of human T cells and chemical hapten exposure. About the research overall: Patients, chiefly female, had alopecia areata, totalis or universalis.

Overall study findings and caveats: Controls formed significantly fewer large CDR3 similarity clusters than expanded TCRs did.

TCRdb re-derived calls from the RACE reads in MiXCR, one entry per CDR3 protein. This sample has approximately 350,000 distinct CDR3 sequences; about 6% occur once, and the top ten carry under 7%. The sample's time point: patch test 2, 6 weeks after DPC sensitization. Specified treatment: therapeutic diphenylcyclopropenone sensitization with weekly scalp DPC. The germline gives CDR1 MNHEY, CDR2 SVGAGI. The CDR3 consists of 15 residues. V was pared by 5 bases and J by 1 base, with 15 bases between. This clonotype was counted only a few times. The antigen is undetermined. The TCR sequence derives from a woman under 30 with alopecia areata. Some clones in this sample may be carry-over from other donors' samples. The chain carries TRBV6-5 and TRBJ2-7; D ambiguous. The specimen was whole blood, collected in connection with sensitization to the hapten diphenylcyclopropenone (DPC). The chain's CDR3 is CASSAVGGRSYEQYF. The CDR3 DNA reads TGTGCCAGCAGTGCCGTCGGCGGACGATCCTACGAGCAGTACTTC.